The 15 T cell receptor beta chains below were found in one sample sequenced in a study of blood T cell repertoires in COVID-19. The protocol was immunoSEQ multiplex PCR, while the TCRdb copy is restricted to in-frame clones and leaves out a portion. Among 200,000 to 250,000 clones listed, roughly 86% were seen once. Sequencing input: PBMCs or T cells enriched from blood (not recorded which). All receptors come from a woman aged 50 to 60 who had recovered from COVID-19.

V usage is TRBV9 and J usage is TRBJ1-1; 8 nucleotides agree with TRBD1. V dropped 1 base and J dropped 5; count of bases not matched to a gene: 4. Germline V gene lookup returns CDR1 SGDLS and CDR2 YYNGEE. The CDR3 is made up of 14 amino acids. CDR3 sequence reads: CASSVKDRVTEAFF. CDR3 coding DNA: TGTGCCAGCAGCGTAAAGGACAGGGTGACTGAAGCTTTCTTT. Full variable domain (remainder filled in from reference TRBV9 and TRBJ1-1): DSGVTQTPKHLITATGQRVTLRCSPRSGDLSVYWYQQSLDQGLQFLIQYYNGEERAKGNILERFSAQQFPDLHSELNLSSLELGDSALYFCASSVKDRVTEAFFGQGTRLTVV.

The rearrangement joins TRBV28 to TRBJ1-2; 8 bases fit TRBD1. J was trimmed by 0 bases and V by 8 bases; bases with no gene match: 5. The CDR3 is made up of 14 amino acids. Germline loops: CDR1 MDHEN, CDR2 SYDVKM. CDR3 protein: CASGGTGPNYGYTF. For the CDR3, the DNA is TGTGCCAGCGGGGGGACAGGACCTAACTATGGCTACACCTTC.

The V call is TRBV15, the J call TRBJ1-2; D is uncertain. Germline lookup yields CDR1 LNHNV and CDR2 YYDKDF (reference sequence). Trimming stripped 0 bases from V and 3 bases from J, with 11 bases between. CDR3 length: 15 amino acids. CDR3 nucleotides: TGTGCCACCAGCAGAGATCTTGGCCCACACTATGGCTACACCTTC. It encodes CATSRDLGPHYGYTF.

The V call is TRBV30, the J call TRBJ2-1, with D possibly being TRBD2 (5 bases). The CDR3 spans 13 residues. The V end was cut by 7 bases, the J end by 10 bases, with 20 bases between. CDR1 and CDR2 (germline): GTSNPN, SVGIG (reference sequence). The CDR3 here is CAYSPGVVGEQFF. Written as DNA, the CDR3 is TGTGCCTACTCCCCCGGGGTAGTAGGGGAGCAGTTCTTC.

Notes on this clone: This specimen includes other DNA sequences encoding the same CDR3. The CDR3 DNA reads as TGTGCCAGCAGCTTAGCACAGGCGAACACTGAAGCTTTCTTT. Encoded protein: CASSLAQANTEAFF. V and J are TRBV7-9 and TRBJ1-1, with D perhaps matching TRBD1 (5 bases). Germline V lookup: CDR1 SEHNR, CDR2 FQNEAQ (reference sequence). The V gene lost 0 bases and the J gene lost 1 base, with 6 bases spanning the gap. The CDR3 length is 14 residues.

The chain is built from TRBV5-1 and TRBJ2-3, with D maybe TRBD1 (5 bases). The germline CDR1 and CDR2 sequences are SGHRS and YFSETQ. V was cut by 1 base and J by 1 base, with 7 bases left in between. The CDR3 runs 14 residues. CDR3 in DNA: TGCGCCAGCAGCTTGACGACAGGCACAGATACGCAGTATTTT. Protein: CASSLTTGTDTQYF.

The chain combines TRBV5-1 with TRBJ2-2; D possibly corresponds to TRBD1 (5 bases). Germline V lookup: CDR1 SGHRS, CDR2 YFSETQ. V shed 0 bases and J shed 4 bases, with 10 bases lying between them. This CDR3 has 15 residues. CDR3 bases: TGCGCCAGCAGCTTGGGGGGCCTTGGCACCGGGGAGCTGTTTTTT. Protein sequence: CASSLGGLGTGELFF.

This clone was picked up a small number of times. The chain links TRBV7-2 to TRBJ1-6; D not resolved. Germline CDR1 and CDR2: SGHTA and FQGNSA. The CDR3 has 15 amino acids. Trimming pared 6 bases from V and 4 bases from J, leaving 13 bases between. Written as DNA, the CDR3 is TGTGCCAGCAGTGAGGTCGGGGTTTATAATTCACCCCTCCACTTT. As protein: CASSEVGVYNSPLHF.

This clone was counted between two and nine times. The rearrangement links TRBV5-4 to TRBJ2-7, with TRBD1 as a possible D gene (5 bases). Germline CDR1 reads SGHNT; CDR2 reads YYREEE (reference sequence). The CDR3 is made up of 14 amino acids. Deletions cut 1 base from V and 0 bases from J, with 8 bases between. The CDR3 bases are TGTGCCAGCAGCTTGCAGGGAAGCTCCTACGAGCAGTACTTC. Protein: CASSLQGSSYEQYF.

V gene TRBV5-1 combines with J gene TRBJ2-5, with a possible D match to TRBD1 (5 bases). This CDR3 spans 15 amino acids. Germline V CDR1 and CDR2: SGHRS, YFSETQ. Trimming left V 0 bases short and J 4 bases short, with 13 bases between. Written as DNA, the CDR3 is TGCGCCAGCAGCTTGGTCCCCAGGGCTAGAGAGACCCAGTACTTC. Its translation is CASSLVPRARETQYF.

The J gene is TRBJ2-5, the V gene TRBV4-3; no firm D call. Germline CDR1 LGHNA, CDR2 YSLEER. The CDR3 is 16 amino acids. V was trimmed by 0 bases and J by 6 bases, leaving 17 bases between them. The CDR3 nucleotides are TGCGCCAGCAGCCAAGAGTTGATTGGCCTTACACAGACCCAGTACTTC. It encodes CASSQELIGLTQTQYF.

Only one count was recorded for this clone. The genes are TRBV6-2 or TRBV6-3 and TRBJ1-3; D is possibly TRBD1 (5 bases). The ends were cut back, 3 bases at V and 0 bases at J, with 12 bases in the middle. The CDR3 totals 16 residues. Per germline, CDR1 MNHEY and CDR2 SVGEGT. The CDR3 loop reads CASSYQGTGSGNTIYF. The CDR3 coding sequence is TGTGCCAGCAGTTATCAGGGCACGGGCTCTGGAAACACCATATATTTT.

The chain links TRBV7-9 to TRBJ2-5; 8 positions agree with TRBD1. V was pared by 6 bases and J by 1 base, with 16 bases of the junction left unmatched. This CDR3 is 18 amino acids long. CDR1 and CDR2 (germline): SEHNR, FQNEAQ (reference sequence). The CDR3 DNA reads TGTGCCAGCAGGTTCGCCGACAGGGGCGGAGGGCTCCAAGAGACCCAGTACTTC. This gives the protein CASRFADRGGGLQETQYF.

The chain links TRBV3-1 (or the pseudogene TRBV3-2) to TRBJ1-3; no clear D. Germline V gene data show CDR1 as LGHDT and CDR2 as YNNKEL (reference sequence). The CDR3 extends over 12 amino acids. V was pared by 9 bases and J by 9 bases, with 15 bases between. The CDR3 DNA reads TGTGCCAGTCGCGGGCAGCGGAGCACCATATATTTT. This encodes CASRGQRSTIYF.

This sequence joins TRBV29-1 and TRBJ1-1; possible D gene TRBD1, 6 bases. Germline V gene lookup returns CDR1 SQVTM and CDR2 ANQGSEA. V lost 6 bases and J 2 bases, leaving 10 bases between the germline ends. The CDR3 covers 12 residues. The CDR3 loop reads CSVPRGNTEAFF. The CDR3 bases are TGCAGCGTCCCCAGGGGAAACACTGAAGCTTTCTTT.